Listed here are 31 T cell receptor beta chains from one sample, sequenced in a study of spatial heterogeneity in lung cancer. Findings and caveats of the study: Expanded intratumoral alpha and beta TCR counts tracked tumor mutation counts.

TCRdb called the 5' RACE reads again in MiXCR, with one record for every CDR3 protein. The table records over 3,000 distinct CDR3 sequences, under 8.5% of them present only once. The time point was: sample taken at primary tumor resection. These receptors' antigens are unknown. The sequencing here drew on lung tumor tissue, taken at surgery. The receptors originated from a male donor with early-stage non-small cell lung cancer.

There are many counts of this clonotype. The chain combines TRBV20-1 with TRBJ1-2; 9 bases fit TRBD1. This CDR3 has 15 residues. Trimming took 5 bases from V and 2 from J; bases not matched to a gene: 9. Germline V gives CDR1 DFQATT, CDR2 SNEGSKA (reference sequence). CDR3 coding DNA: TGCAGTGCTTCACCCGCCGGACAGGGGAACTATGGCTACACCTTC. Residues: CSASPAGQGNYGYTF.

This clonotype is classed as large. The chain combines TRBV12-3 or TRBV12-4 with TRBJ2-3; maybe TRBD1 (5 bases). The CDR3 runs 15 residues. V lost 3 bases to trimming and J lost 4 bases, with 14 bases between them. CDR3 coding DNA: TGTGCCAGCAGTTTTCTTGGAAAGGGGCCAGATACGCAGTATTTT. Protein sequence: CASSFLGKGPDTQYF.

By its share, this clonotype is hyperexpanded. This chain uses TRBV5-4 with TRBJ2-7; D remains ambiguous. The length of the CDR3 is 13 residues. V was cut by 6 bases and J by 0 bases, with 10 bases left in between. Germline V gene lookup returns CDR1 SGHNT and CDR2 YYREEE (reference sequence). CDR3 in amino acids: CASKLGSSYEQYF. In DNA form, the CDR3 reads TGTGCCAGCAAGCTGGGAAGCTCCTACGAGCAGTACTTC.

This clonotype was counted ten times or more. This chain uses TRBV29-1 with TRBJ2-7, with unresolved D. The CDR3 extends over 12 amino acids. Per germline, CDR1 SQVTM and CDR2 ANQGSEA. V was cut by 6 bases and J by 3 bases, with 12 bases left in between. The CDR3 sequence is CSVSSGSYEQYF. DNA for the CDR3: TGCAGCGTATCGTCAGGAAGCTACGAGCAGTACTTC.

This clonotype was seen ten or more times. The chain recombines TRBV3-1 with TRBJ2-3, with 7 bases identical to TRBD1. The CDR3 consists of 17 residues. The germline gives CDR1 LGHDT, CDR2 YNNKEL (reference sequence). J lost 3 bases, V lost 6 bases, and 15 bases had no gene match. CDR3 nucleotide sequence: TGTGCCAGCAGTCCACCGATGACAGGGCCCTCGACAGATACGCAGTATTTT. Translating it yields CASSPPMTGPSTDTQYF.

By sample share, this clonotype is medium-sized (0.01 to 0.1%). CDR3 protein: CATSPPPGPNTGELFF. The CDR3 DNA reads TGTGCCACCAGCCCCCCTCCAGGACCGAACACCGGGGAGCTGTTTTTT. This chain uses TRBV24-1 with TRBJ2-2; D is unresolved. The CDR3 is 16 amino acids. Germline lookup yields CDR1 KGHDR and CDR2 SFDVKD. V was clipped by 7 bases and J by 0 bases, with 14 bases between them.

This clonotype rates as medium-sized. The V and J genes are TRBV29-1 and TRBJ2-2; 8 bases agree with TRBD1. Germline V gives CDR1 SQVTM, CDR2 ANQGSEA. The CDR3 spans 14 residues. J gave up 1 base and V 6 bases, and 4 bases lay outside the gene matches. The CDR3 bases are TGCAGCGTGACAGGGGCCTTGAACACCGGGGAGCTGTTTTTT. This codes for CSVTGALNTGELFF.

Sample share makes this clonotype medium-sized. V usage is TRBV20-1 and J usage is TRBJ2-5, with 9 nucleotides matching TRBD1. The germline gives CDR1 DFQATT, CDR2 SNEGSKA (reference sequence). V shed 3 bases, J shed 5 bases, and the junction held 10 bases outside the gene matches. The CDR3 totals 15 residues. This CDR3 reads CSARVGQGTAETQYF. The CDR3 region has the DNA TGCAGTGCTAGGGTTGGACAGGGGACGGCGGAGACCCAGTACTTC.

This clonotype is medium-sized within its sample. V is TRBV28 and J is TRBJ1-2; no reliable D call. Germline V gene sequence: CDR1 MDHEN, CDR2 SYDVKM. This CDR3 is built from 14 residues. V gave up 8 bases and J gave up 1 base, with 14 bases separating them. CDR3 sequence: CASGPSGLNYGYTF. CDR3 bases: TGTGCCAGCGGCCCCTCTGGCCTTAACTATGGCTACACCTTC.

This clonotype is classed as medium-sized. V is TRBV3-1 and J is TRBJ2-7; D may be TRBD2 (5 bases). The CDR3 has 14 residues. Trimming pared 1 base from V and 4 bases from J, leaving 11 bases between. The germline V gene encodes CDR1 LGHDT and CDR2 YNNKEL (reference sequence). The CDR3 sequence: CASSQGGRGYEQYF. The CDR3 nucleotides are TGTGCCAGCAGCCAAGGCGGTAGAGGGTACGAGCAGTACTTC.

This chain links TRBV6-5 with TRBJ1-3, with D maybe TRBD1 (6 bases). Germline V gene sequence: CDR1 MNHEY, CDR2 SVGAGI. CDR3 length equals 12 residues. V was shortened by 5 bases and J by 15 bases, with 17 bases between the two germline ends. The CDR3 DNA is TGTGCCAGCAGTACGCCCTTGGGGGCCTCATATTTT. This sequence encodes CASSTPLGASYF.

By sample share, this clonotype is medium-sized. V gene TRBV9 combines with J gene TRBJ2-3; TRBD2 aligns across 12 bases. CDR3 length equals 16 residues. The germline V gene has CDR1 SGDLS and CDR2 YYNGEE. V gave up 0 bases and J gave up 1 base; unmatched junction bases: 0. The CDR3 loop reads CASSVGLAGGTDTQYF. For the CDR3, the DNA is TGTGCCAGCAGCGTAGGACTAGCGGGAGGCACAGATACGCAGTATTTT.

This clonotype came up many times. The chain couples TRBV7-2 to TRBJ2-7, with 10 nucleotides matching TRBD1. CDR3 size: 16 residues. Germline CDR1 is SGHTA and CDR2 is FQGNSA. The V gene end was trimmed by 2 bases and the J gene end by 6 bases; junction bases not matched to a gene: 10. The CDR3 DNA follows: TGTGCCAGCAGCTTAAGCGGGCCGGGACAGGGGATCGAGCAGTACTTC. Translation gives CASSLSGPGQGIEQYF.

The sample holds many counts of this clonotype. The chain recombines TRBV20-1 with TRBJ2-7; 9 nucleotides line up with TRBD2. The germline gives CDR1 DFQATT, CDR2 SNEGSKA (reference sequence). V trimming: 2 bases; J trimming: 2 bases; junction bases outside the gene matches: 4. CDR3 length: 14 residues. This CDR3 is CSARPSGITYEQYF. Written as DNA, the CDR3 is TGCAGTGCTAGACCTAGCGGGATAACCTACGAGCAGTACTTC.

This rearrangement joins TRBV12-3 or TRBV12-4 to TRBJ1-4; the D gene is possibly TRBD1 (5 bases). Trimming cost V 3 bases and J 7 bases, with 15 bases left between them. The CDR3 contains 15 residues. The CDR3, as DNA: TGTGCCAGCAGTTTCCAGGGATTCGAGGGTGAAAAACTGTTTTTT. Protein sequence: CASSFQGFEGEKLFF.

The rearrangement joins TRBV7-3 to TRBJ2-3; D possibly matches TRBD1 or TRBD2 (5 bases each). The germline V gene encodes CDR1 SGHTA and CDR2 FQGTGA. This CDR3 contains 14 residues. Trimming left V 6 bases short and J 5 bases short, with 15 bases between. CDR3 coding DNA: TGTGCCAGCAGGCAGGATGGGGCGGGAGATACGCAGTATTTT. Protein: CASRQDGAGDTQYF. The full variable domain, rest sourced from reference TRBV7-3 and TRBJ2-3, is GAGVSQTPSNKVTEKGKYVELRCDPISGHTALYWYRQSLGQGPEFLIYFQGTGAADDSGLPNDRFFAVRPEGSVSTLKIQRTERGDSAVYLCASRQDGAGDTQYFGPGTRLTVL.

In its sample, this clonotype is medium-sized. DNA for the CDR3: TGCAGCGCAGCTCACCAGAGCTATGGCTACACCTTC. Encoded protein: CSAAHQSYGYTF. The V gene is TRBV29-1, the J gene TRBJ1-2; D ambiguous. CDR3 length: 12 amino acids. Germline V lookup: CDR1 SQVTM, CDR2 ANQGSEA. V was clipped by 7 bases and J by 4 bases, with 13 bases between them.

Within the sample, this clonotype is medium-sized (0.01 to 0.1%). The J gene is TRBJ2-1, the V gene TRBV7-9, with D hard to call. V shed 8 bases and J shed 10 bases, with 9 bases lying between them. CDR3 size: 10 residues. Germline CDR1 is SEHNR and CDR2 is FQNEAQ (reference sequence). CDR3 amino acids: CASGIYEQFF. The CDR3, as DNA: TGTGCCAGCGGGATCTACGAGCAGTTCTTC.

This clonotype was detected ten times or more. The chain recombines TRBV28 with TRBJ2-7, with D uncertain. Germline assignment: CDR1 MDHEN and CDR2 SYDVKM. This CDR3 has 16 amino acids. Trimming pared 6 bases from V and 2 bases from J, leaving 20 bases between. In DNA form, the CDR3 reads TGTGCCAGCAGCTCAATCGGACGGAACCGTCCCTACGAGCAGTACTTC. Its protein product is CASSSIGRNRPYEQYF.

This clonotype was seen a single time. This chain uses TRBV5-5 with TRBJ2-3, with 7 bases identical to TRBD1. The CDR3 sequence is 14 residues long. V trimming: 1 base; J trimming: 3 bases; junction bases outside the gene matches: 2. CDR1 and CDR2 from the germline V gene are SGHKS and YYEKEE (reference sequence). The DNA of the CDR3 is TGTGCCAGCAGCTTGACAGGGGAAACAGATACGCAGTATTTT. It is translated as CASSLTGETDTQYF. The whole variable domain, filled in from reference TRBV5-5 and TRBJ2-3, reads DAGVTQSPTHLIKTRGQQVTLRCSPISGHKSVSWYQQVLGQGPQFIFQYYEKEERGRGNFPDRFSARQFPNYSSELNVNALLLGDSALYLCASSLTGETDTQYFGPGTRLTVL.

This clonotype was observed at least ten times. V is TRBV5-1 and J is TRBJ2-7; weak D call: TRBD2 (6 bases). In germline, CDR1 is SGHRS, CDR2 YFSETQ. The CDR3 length is 15 residues. Trimming took 4 bases from V and 2 from J, leaving 16 bases between them. The CDR3 spells CASSQARGPAYEQYF. CDR3 nucleotides: TGCGCCAGCAGCCAGGCGCGGGGACCCGCCTACGAGCAGTACTTC.

In its sample, this clonotype ranks as medium-sized. The J gene is TRBJ2-3, the V gene TRBV5-1, with 8 bases fitting TRBD2. V trimming: 0 bases; J trimming: 4 bases; junction bases outside the gene matches: 7. Germline-derived CDR1 and CDR2 are SGHRS and YFSETQ. The CDR3 totals 16 residues. DNA of the CDR3: TGCGCCAGCAGCTTGGGGAGTAGCGGGATCCCAGATACGCAGTATTTT. This encodes CASSLGSSGIPDTQYF. The full variable domain, completed using reference TRBV5-1 and TRBJ2-3, is KAGVTQTPRYLIKTRGQQVTLSCSPISGHRSVSWYQQTPGQGLQFLFEYFSETQRNKGNFPGRFSGRQFSNSRSEMNVSTLELGDSALYLCASSLGSSGIPDTQYFGPGTRLTVL.

Relative to its sample, this clonotype is medium-sized. The gene calls are TRBV29-1 and TRBJ2-3; D is perhaps TRBD2 (7 bases). There are 14 residues in the CDR3. The germline V and J ends were trimmed by 7 bases and 3 bases, with 17 bases remaining between them. Germline V gene lookup returns CDR1 SQVTM and CDR2 ANQGSEA. The CDR3 region is CSGRVGGRTDTQYF. In DNA, the CDR3 is TGCAGCGGACGAGTGGGGGGGCGGACAGATACGCAGTATTTT.

This clonotype was counted at least ten times. The chain employs TRBV11-1 and TRBJ2-2; the match to TRBD1 covers 8 bases. The length of the CDR3 is 15 residues. Germline V CDR1 and CDR2: SGHAT, FQDESV (reference sequence). V trimming: 6 bases; J trimming: 0 bases; junction bases outside the gene matches: 3. The CDR3 loop is CASRWTGSNTGELFF. The CDR3 DNA follows: TGTGCCAGCAGGTGGACAGGGTCGAACACCGGGGAGCTGTTTTTT.

This clonotype is deemed medium-sized. The genes are TRBV7-6 and TRBJ1-5; no clear D. V was shortened by 6 bases and J by 7 bases, with 10 bases between the two germline ends. In germline, CDR1 is SGHVS, CDR2 FNYEAQ. This CDR3 contains 12 residues. CDR3 amino acids: CASSLPEQPQHF. In nucleotides, the CDR3 is TGTGCCAGCAGTTTGCCGGAGCAGCCCCAGCATTTT. Looking up the rest from reference TRBV7-6 and TRBJ1-5 gives the full variable domain: GAGVSQSPRYKVTKRGQDVALRCDPISGHVSLYWYRQALGQGPEFLTYFNYEAQQDKSGLPNDRFSAERPEGSISTLTIQRTEQRDSAMYRCASSLPEQPQHFGDGTRLSIL.

By share, this clonotype counts as medium-sized. The chain couples TRBV7-8 to TRBJ1-1, with a weak D call TRBD1 (6 bases). Germline lookup yields CDR1 SGHVS and CDR2 FQNEAQ. The V end lost 3 bases, the J end lost 5 bases, and 10 bases lay between the germline ends. The CDR3 loop spans 13 amino acids. DNA of the CDR3: TGTGCCAGCAGCTTCAGGGGACGGACTGAAGCTTTCTTT. Residues: CASSFRGRTEAFF.

By sample share, this clonotype is medium-sized. The chain combines TRBV6-2 or TRBV6-3 with TRBJ1-1; D possibly corresponds to TRBD1 (5 bases). The germline V gene encodes CDR1 MNHEY and CDR2 SVGEGT. This CDR3 comprises 13 residues. Trimming took off 5 bases at V and 1 base at J, with 8 bases between the two ends. The CDR3 DNA is TGTGCCAGCAGTAGGGGACGGAACACTGAAGCTTTCTTT. Amino acids: CASSRGRNTEAFF.

This clonotype is medium-sized by share. The gene calls are TRBV19 and TRBJ2-2; D possibly corresponds to TRBD2 (6 bases). Germline CDR1 and CDR2: LNHDA and SQIVND (reference sequence). The CDR3 consists of 14 residues. V was trimmed by 6 bases and J by 4 bases, leaving 12 bases between them. The DNA for the CDR3 is TGTGCCAGTAGAACCATCGGGGGCACCGGGGAGCTGTTTTTT. Its protein is CASRTIGGTGELFF.

In its sample, this clonotype is medium-sized. The CDR3 nucleotides read TGCAGCGTTAAACTGATAAAGGGGGATTCGGTGGACACCGGGGAGCTGTTTTTT. Translated: CSVKLIKGDSVDTGELFF. V and J are TRBV29-1 and TRBJ2-2; weak D call: TRBD1 (6 bases). CDR1 is SQVTM, CDR2 ANQGSEA, per germline. The CDR3 is made up of 18 amino acids. Deletions cut 5 bases from V and 3 bases from J, with 25 bases between.

V usage is TRBV12-5 and J usage is TRBJ1-1; D gene uncertain. Germline V lookup: CDR1 LGHNT, CDR2 FRNRAP. CDR3 size: 15 residues. Trimming removed 4 bases from V and 3 bases from J, with 15 bases in between. DNA of the CDR3: TGTGCTAGTGGTTCGGATTGGAGTTCGGACACTGAAGCTTTCTTT. Its translation: CASGSDWSSDTEAFF.

This clonotype is classed as medium-sized. V usage is TRBV27 and J usage is TRBJ1-5; D remains ambiguous. The CDR3 runs 13 residues. CDR1 MNHEY and CDR2 SMNVEV come from the germline V gene (reference sequence). Trimming removed 3 bases at V and 6 bases at J, with 9 bases between. The CDR3 DNA reads as TGTGCCAGCAGTTTGGGGAGGAGTCAGCCCCAGCATTTT. It translates to CASSLGRSQPQHF.